The rows below give T cell receptor beta chains drawn from one sample of a study of T-cell reconstitution after alpha-beta-depleted transplantation in children. TCRdb recomputed calls from the PCR reads with MiXCR, one row per CDR3 protein. This sample has 450,000 to 700,000 distinct CDR3 sequences, with 25% to 30% found just once. The sample was PBMCs, taken before TCRalphabeta/CD19-depleted stem cell transplant. The receptors stem from a boy in the first two years of life with Wiskott-Aldrich syndrome, due to receive a stem cell transplant. Both conserved end residues are part of each CDR3. Fields, in order: V gene, D gene, J gene, clone size, CDR3 DNA, CDR3 protein. A D gene is named only where the DNA matches it firmly. Clone size is not always given. Where it is, it says once, few, many or a class for expanded clones.

>TRBV20-1|NA|TRBJ2-2|few
TGCAGTGCTAGAGTTGGGGACACGGTTAGCGGGGAGCTGTTTTTT
CSARVGDTVSGELFF
>TRBV20-1|NA|TRBJ2-1|NA
TGCAGTGCTAGAGCCACCAGGGTGTCGAATGAGCAGTTCTTC
CSARATRVSNEQFF
>TRBV3-1|NA|TRBJ2-7|NA
TGTGCCAGCAGCCCTCGCAGGACACCATCCTACGAGCAGTACTTC
CASSPRRTPSYEQYF
>TRBV9|NA|TRBJ1-1|NA
TGTGCCAGCAGCGTAGTCGTGGGGGCCACTGAAGCTTTCTTT
CASSVVVGATEAFF
>TRBV6-5|NA|TRBJ1-1|few
TGTGCCAGCAGTTACTCACAGCGGCCAAACACTGAAGCTTTCTTT
CASSYSQRPNTEAFF
>TRBV5-1|TRBD2|TRBJ2-1|few
TGCGCCAGCAGCTTGGAACTAGCGGGTGCAAATGAGCAGTTCTTC
CASSLELAGANEQFF
>TRBV12-3/TRBV12-4|TRBD2|TRBJ2-1|few
TGTGCCAGCAGTCGGCTAGCGGGGGCTGTCAATGAGCAGTTCTTC
CASSRLAGAVNEQFF
>TRBV29-1|TRBD2|TRBJ2-3|NA
TGCAGCGTTCCAAGACTAGCGGGATTGCCAGATACGCAGTATTTT
CSVPRLAGLPDTQYF
>TRBV6-1|TRBD1|TRBJ1-1|NA
TGTGCCAGCAATCCGACAGGGCTCATGAACACTGAAGCTTTCTTT
CASNPTGLMNTEAFF
>TRBV5-1|TRBD1|TRBJ2-7|NA
TGCGCCAGCAGCATGGGCGGACAGGCGTCCTACGAGCAGTACTTC
CASSMGGQASYEQYF
>TRBV29-1|TRBD1|TRBJ2-5|NA
TGCAGCAGCCGGGACAGCAAGGGGGAGACCCAGTACTTC
CSSRDSKGETQYF
>TRBV20-1|TRBD1|TRBJ2-7|NA
TGCAGTGCTAGAGGGGACAGGGCAAGCTACGAGCAGTACTTC
CSARGDRASYEQYF
>TRBV7-9|NA|TRBJ2-2|few
TGTGCCAGCAGCTTACAGGCGGGGAGTGGGGAGCTGTTTTTT
CASSLQAGSGELFF
>TRBV6-5|NA|TRBJ2-1|NA
TGTGCCAGCAGTTGGACTCTTTACAATGAGCAGTTCTTC
CASSWTLYNEQFF